Sequencing of this T cell receptor beta chain was carried out in a study of T cells in Graves' hyperthyroidism and ophthalmopathy. TCR beta CDR3 regions were amplified from RNA. The TCR CDR3 was amplified in a first-round RT-PCR using the HTBI primer set. TCRdb reprocessed the multiplex PCR reads with MiXCR, giving one entry per CDR3 protein. The repertoire holds about 400,000 distinct CDR3 sequences, with 13% as singletons. Aged 18 to 65, the patients had hyperthyroidism that was newly diagnosed and had lasted under 2 months. Patients were excluded because of uncontrolled infection, other autoimmune disease, pregnancy or lactation. Used for diagnoses were clinical symptoms, serum thyroxine and TRAb, thyroid ultrasound and orbital computed tomography. The authors obtained PBMCs from 10 ml of fresh peripheral blood. Trimming stripped 4 bases from V and 2 bases from J, with 10 bases between. This CDR3 is 14 amino acids long. CDR1 and CDR2 (germline): SGHAT, FQDESV (reference sequence).

This clonotype was picked up many times. Sequencing was done on a sample of blood. The gene calls are TRBV11-1 and TRBJ2-3; D is perhaps TRBD1 (6 bases). This receptor was taken from a woman in her late teens or twenties with Graves' hyperthyroidism. CDR3 protein: CASSSGQNTDTQYF. For the CDR3, the DNA is TGTGCCAGCAGCTCAGGACAGAACACAGATACGCAGTATTTT. The variable domain in full, with the rest retrieved from reference TRBV11-1 and TRBJ2-3, is EAEVAQSPRYKITEKSQAVAFWCDPISGHATLYWYRQILGQGPELLVQFQDESVVDDSQLPKDRFSAERLKGVDSTLKIQPAELGDSAMYLCASSSGQNTDTQYFGPGTRLTVL.